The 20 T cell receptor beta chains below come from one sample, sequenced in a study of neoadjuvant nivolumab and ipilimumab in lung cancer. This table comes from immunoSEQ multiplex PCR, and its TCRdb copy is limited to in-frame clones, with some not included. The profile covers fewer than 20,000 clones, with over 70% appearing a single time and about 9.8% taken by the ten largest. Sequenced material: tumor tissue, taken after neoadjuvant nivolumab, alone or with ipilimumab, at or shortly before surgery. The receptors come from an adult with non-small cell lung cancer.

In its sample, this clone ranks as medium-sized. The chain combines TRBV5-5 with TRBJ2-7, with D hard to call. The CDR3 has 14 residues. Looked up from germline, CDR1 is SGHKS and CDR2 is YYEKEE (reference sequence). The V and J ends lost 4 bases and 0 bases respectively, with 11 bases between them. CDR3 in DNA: TGTGCCAGCAGCCCCGTCTCTATCTCCTACGAGCAGTACTTC. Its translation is CASSPVSISYEQYF. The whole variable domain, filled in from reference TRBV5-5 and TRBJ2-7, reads DAGVTQSPTHLIKTRGQQVTLRCSPISGHKSVSWYQQVLGQGPQFIFQYYEKEERGRGNFPDRFSARQFPNYSSELNVNALLLGDSALYLCASSPVSISYEQYFGPGTRLTVT.

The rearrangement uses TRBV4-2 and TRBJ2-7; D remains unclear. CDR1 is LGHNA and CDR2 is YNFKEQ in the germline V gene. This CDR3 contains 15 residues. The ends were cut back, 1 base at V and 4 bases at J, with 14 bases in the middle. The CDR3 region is CASSQAGLGTYEQYF. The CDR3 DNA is TGTGCCAGCAGCCAAGCGGGTCTTGGAACTTACGAGCAGTACTTC.

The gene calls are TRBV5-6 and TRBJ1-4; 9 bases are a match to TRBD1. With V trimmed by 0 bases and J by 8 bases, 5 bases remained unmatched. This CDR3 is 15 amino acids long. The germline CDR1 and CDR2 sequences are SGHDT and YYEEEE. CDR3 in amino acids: CASSLGTGAGEKLFF. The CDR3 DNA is TGTGCCAGCAGCTTGGGGACAGGGGCGGGCGAAAAACTGTTTTTT.

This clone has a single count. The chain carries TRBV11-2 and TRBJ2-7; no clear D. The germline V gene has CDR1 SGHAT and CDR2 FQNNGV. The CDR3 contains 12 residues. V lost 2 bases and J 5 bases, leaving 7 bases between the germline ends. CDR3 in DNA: TGTGCCAGCAGCTTAAAGGGTCACGAGCAGTACTTC. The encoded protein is CASSLKGHEQYF.

This chain's CDR3 is CASSEAGGLLYGYTF. DNA for the CDR3: TGTGCCAGCAGTGAAGCAGGGGGGCTGCTTTATGGCTACACCTTC. The chain joins TRBV25-1 to TRBJ1-2; TRBD1 matches 7 bases. Per germline, CDR1 MGHDK and CDR2 SYGVNS. V dropped 2 bases and J dropped 5; count of bases not matched to a gene: 8. CDR3 length equals 15 residues.

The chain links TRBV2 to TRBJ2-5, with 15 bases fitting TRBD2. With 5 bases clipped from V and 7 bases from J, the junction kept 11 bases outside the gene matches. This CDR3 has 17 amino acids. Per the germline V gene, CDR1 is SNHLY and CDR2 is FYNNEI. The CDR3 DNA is TGTGCCAGCAGTTGGGGACTAGCGGGGGGCCATACGGTGACCCAGTACTTC. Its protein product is CASSWGLAGGHTVTQYF.

The CDR3 sequence: CATSRGGQGTSGYTF. In DNA form, the CDR3 reads TGTGCCACCAGCAGAGGAGGACAGGGGACTAGTGGCTACACCTTC. The chain uses TRBV15 and TRBJ1-2, with 9 bases that match TRBD1. CDR3 length equals 15 residues. The germline V gene has CDR1 LNHNV and CDR2 YYDKDF (reference sequence). V was clipped by 1 base and J by 7 bases; unmatched bases: 7.

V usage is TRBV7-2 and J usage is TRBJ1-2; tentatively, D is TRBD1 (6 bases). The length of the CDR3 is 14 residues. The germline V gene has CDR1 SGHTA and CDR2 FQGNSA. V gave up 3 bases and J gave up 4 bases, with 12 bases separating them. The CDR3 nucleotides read TGTGCCAGCAGCTTGGTCAGGACAGCCTATGGCTACACCTTC. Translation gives CASSLVRTAYGYTF.

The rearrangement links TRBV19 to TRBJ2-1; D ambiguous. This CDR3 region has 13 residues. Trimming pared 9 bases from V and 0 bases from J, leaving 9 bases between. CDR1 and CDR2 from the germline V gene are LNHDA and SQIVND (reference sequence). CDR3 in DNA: TGTGCCAGCCAACAGAACTCCTACAATGAGCAGTTCTTC. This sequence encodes CASQQNSYNEQFF.

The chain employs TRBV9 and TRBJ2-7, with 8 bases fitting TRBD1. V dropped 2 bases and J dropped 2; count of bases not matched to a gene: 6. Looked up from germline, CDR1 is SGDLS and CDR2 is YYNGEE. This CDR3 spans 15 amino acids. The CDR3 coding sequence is TGTGCCAGCAGCGTCAGTCAGGGGGCCCCCTACGAGCAGTACTTC. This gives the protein CASSVSQGAPYEQYF.

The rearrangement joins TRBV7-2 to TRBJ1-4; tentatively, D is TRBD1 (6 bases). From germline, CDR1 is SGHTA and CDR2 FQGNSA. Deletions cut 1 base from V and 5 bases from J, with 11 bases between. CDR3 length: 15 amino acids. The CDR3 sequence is CASSLGQAQNEKLFF. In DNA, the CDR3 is TGTGCCAGCAGCTTAGGACAGGCTCAAAATGAAAAACTGTTTTTT.

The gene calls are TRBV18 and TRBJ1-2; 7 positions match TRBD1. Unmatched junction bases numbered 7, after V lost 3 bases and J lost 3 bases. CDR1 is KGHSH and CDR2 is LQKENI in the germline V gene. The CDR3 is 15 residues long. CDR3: CASSPDRERHYGYTF. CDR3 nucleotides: TGTGCCAGCTCACCTGACAGGGAGCGGCACTATGGCTACACCTTC.

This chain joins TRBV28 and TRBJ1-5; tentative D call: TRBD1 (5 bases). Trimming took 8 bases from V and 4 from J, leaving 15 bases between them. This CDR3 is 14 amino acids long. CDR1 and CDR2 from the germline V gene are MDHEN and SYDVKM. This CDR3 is CASLRGNRNQPQHF. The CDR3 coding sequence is TGTGCCAGCCTAAGGGGTAATAGGAATCAGCCCCAGCATTTT.

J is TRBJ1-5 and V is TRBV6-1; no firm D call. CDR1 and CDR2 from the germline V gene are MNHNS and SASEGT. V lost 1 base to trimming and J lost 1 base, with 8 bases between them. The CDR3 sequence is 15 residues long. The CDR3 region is CASSEGRTSNQPQHF. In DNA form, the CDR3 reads TGTGCCAGCAGTGAAGGTAGAACCAGCAATCAGCCCCAGCATTTT.

The CDR3, as DNA: TGTGCCAGCAGCTTGGGGGGGTTTGTAGGACATGAGCAGTTCTTC. This codes for CASSLGGFVGHEQFF. The chain recombines TRBV5-8 with TRBJ2-1; the D call may be TRBD1 or TRBD2 (5 bases each). V gave up 0 bases and J gave up 8 bases, with 15 bases separating them. In germline, CDR1 is SGHTS, CDR2 YDEGEE. The CDR3 has 15 amino acids.

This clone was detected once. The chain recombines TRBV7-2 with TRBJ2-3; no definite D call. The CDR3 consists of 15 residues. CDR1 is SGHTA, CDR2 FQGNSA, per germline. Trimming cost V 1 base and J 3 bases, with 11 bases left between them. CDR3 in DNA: TGTGCCAGCAGCTTAGATTACTTAGTTACAGATACGCAGTATTTT. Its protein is CASSLDYLVTDTQYF.

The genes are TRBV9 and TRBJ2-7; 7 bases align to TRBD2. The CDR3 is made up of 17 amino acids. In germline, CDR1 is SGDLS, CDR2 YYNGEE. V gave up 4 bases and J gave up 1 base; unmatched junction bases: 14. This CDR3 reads CASSPGGWDGSSYEQYF. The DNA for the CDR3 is TGTGCCAGCAGCCCGGGGGGTTGGGACGGGTCTTCCTACGAGCAGTACTTC.

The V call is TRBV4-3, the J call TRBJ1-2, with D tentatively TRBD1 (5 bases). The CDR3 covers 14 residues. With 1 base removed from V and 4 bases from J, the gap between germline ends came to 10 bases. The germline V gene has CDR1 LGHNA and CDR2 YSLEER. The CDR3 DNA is TGCGCCAGCAGCCAAGTAGAGGGACCCTATGGCTACACCTTC. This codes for CASSQVEGPYGYTF.

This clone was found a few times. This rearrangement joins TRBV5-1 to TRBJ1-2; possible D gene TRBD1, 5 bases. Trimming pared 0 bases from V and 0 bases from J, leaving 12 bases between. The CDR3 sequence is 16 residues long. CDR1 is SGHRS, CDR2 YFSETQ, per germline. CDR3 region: CASSLGGTTANYGYTF. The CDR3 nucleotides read TGCGCCAGCAGCTTGGGTGGCACGACAGCTAACTATGGCTACACCTTC.

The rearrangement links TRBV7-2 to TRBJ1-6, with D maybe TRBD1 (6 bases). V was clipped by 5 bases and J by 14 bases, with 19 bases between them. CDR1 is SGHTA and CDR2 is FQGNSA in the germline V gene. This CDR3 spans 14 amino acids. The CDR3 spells CASSQSGGLLTLHF. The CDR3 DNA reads TGTGCCAGCAGCCAGTCGGGGGGGCTATTGACCCTCCACTTT.